The TCR beta chain under discussion was sequenced for a study of shared clonotypes between healthy human individuals. Turning to the study itself: CD8 memory received one plate per donor, CD8 naive two, CD4 memory three and CD4 naive three.

Study-level results: Among non-shared clonotypes, generation probabilities were lower than among those shared by all four donors. Large sequencing depth failed to make sorted-subset sequencing complete, rarefaction showed.

In replicate PCRs of sorted subsets, around 200 ng DNA, approximately 30,000 T cell genomes, was used. TCRdb keeps only in-frame clones here, not all; method: immunoSEQ multiplex PCR. The sample carries under 2,000,000 clones, about 95% recorded once. Regarding this clone: The antigen is not known.

This CDR3 is built from 13 residues. From germline, CDR1 is MNHNS and CDR2 SASEGT. The V end was cut by 3 bases, the J end by 1 base, with 7 bases between. Naive-designated CD8 cells lacked CD45RO, were positively enriched for CCR7, and omitted terminally differentiated effector memory CD45RA+ cells. The sequenced sample was naive CD8+ T cells sorted from blood. The chain employs TRBV6-1 and TRBJ2-7; D not certain. This sequence was found in a man between 18 and 29 years old in good health. The CDR3 loop is CASSDTLSYEQYF. The CDR3 nucleotides are TGTGCCAGCAGTGATACGTTATCCTACGAGCAGTACTTC.